A single sample gave rise to the 5 T cell receptor beta chains below, sequenced in a study of PD-L1 blockade in urothelial cancer. Generated by immunoSEQ multiplex PCR, the TCRdb table keeps only in-frame clones and is missing some. In the table there are 98,000 or so clones, roughly 89% of which are singletons. Noted time point: pretreatment peripheral blood. Specimen: PBMCs, collected around atezolizumab (anti-PD-L1) treatment. The source is a man between 60 and 75 years old with urothelial cancer.

This rearrangement joins TRBV15 to TRBJ2-1; TRBD2 is a possible D gene (6 bases). The CDR3 has 15 amino acids. Germline loops: CDR1 LNHNV, CDR2 YYDKDF (reference sequence). Trimming removed 0 bases from V and 7 bases from J, with 13 bases in between. The CDR3 DNA is TGTGCCACCAGCAGAGAGGTCGGGAGTTATAATGAGCAGTTCTTC. Amino acids: CATSREVGSYNEQFF. Supplemented by reference TRBV15 and TRBJ2-1, the full variable domain reads DAMVIQNPRYQVTQFGKPVTLSCSQTLNHNVMYWYQQKSSQAPKLLFHYYDKDFNNEADTPDNFQSRRPNTSFCFLDIRSPGLGDTAMYLCATSREVGSYNEQFFGPGTRLTVL.

This clone was recorded only once. This chain links TRBV6-6 with TRBJ2-1, with 9 bases fitting TRBD2. CDR3 length equals 12 residues. CDR1 and CDR2 from the germline V gene are MNHNY and SVGAGI (reference sequence). The V and J ends lost 7 bases and 12 bases, in that order; junction bases with no gene match: 7. CDR3 bases: TGTGCCAGCAATCAACTAGCGGGTCTGCAGTTCTTC. It yields the protein CASNQLAGLQFF.

The J gene is TRBJ1-5, the V gene TRBV6-6; no definite D call. This CDR3 has 14 residues. From germline, CDR1 is MNHNY and CDR2 SVGAGI (reference sequence). The germline V and J ends were trimmed by 6 bases and 0 bases, with 9 bases remaining between them. CDR3 amino acids: CASRTEYSNQPQHF. Written as DNA, the CDR3 is TGTGCCAGCAGAACAGAGTATAGCAATCAGCCCCAGCATTTT.

This chain links TRBV2 with TRBJ1-3; no firm D call. With 9 bases removed from V and 0 bases from J, the gap between germline ends came to 9 bases. CDR1 and CDR2 (germline): SNHLY, FYNNEI. The CDR3 has 13 amino acids. The CDR3 DNA is TGTGCCAGTCGAGTCAACTCTGGAAACACCATATATTTT. This codes for CASRVNSGNTIYF.

The chain combines TRBV2 with TRBJ2-5, with a weak D call TRBD2 (7 bases). Trimming cost V 3 bases and J 5 bases, with 16 bases left between them. Germline V gene lookup returns CDR1 SNHLY and CDR2 FYNNEI. This CDR3 comprises 15 residues. In DNA, the CDR3 is TGTGCCAGCAGTGAGGGGGGGGCCCGCGTGGAGACCCAGTACTTC. Encoded protein: CASSEGGARVETQYF.